This TCR beta chain was observed in a study of CD8+ T cells in alopecia areata. Study-level points and caveats: Clonality was higher in lesional than normal scalp, especially in alopecia totalis/universalis. Sequence data from scalp samples additionally include resident alphabeta T cells of normal skin.

As for this clone: Its matching antigen is unknown.

As the sequencing template, cDNA was produced by extracting RNA and reverse transcribing it. Profiling relied on immunoSEQ multiplex PCR, and the TCRdb table lists in-frame clones only, not all of them. The sample consists of some 51,000 clones, about 96% of them appearing once. The V end was cut by 4 bases, the J end by 5 bases, with 13 bases between. CDR1 and CDR2 from the germline V gene are SGHVS and FQNEAQ. The CDR3 sequence is 14 residues long. Lesional scalp punch biopsies and peripheral blood were collected from alopecia areata patients. CD4+ and CD8+ T cells were sorted from PBMCs. This clonotype was sampled from a human donor with alopecia areata. This specimen was CD8+ T cells sorted from blood, taken at week 0. V is TRBV7-8 and J is TRBJ2-3, with D perhaps TRBD1 or TRBD2 (6 bases each). CDR3 bases: TGTGCCAGCAGCTCTGACGGGGGCCTAGATACGCAGTATTTT. This translates into CASSSDGGLDTQYF.